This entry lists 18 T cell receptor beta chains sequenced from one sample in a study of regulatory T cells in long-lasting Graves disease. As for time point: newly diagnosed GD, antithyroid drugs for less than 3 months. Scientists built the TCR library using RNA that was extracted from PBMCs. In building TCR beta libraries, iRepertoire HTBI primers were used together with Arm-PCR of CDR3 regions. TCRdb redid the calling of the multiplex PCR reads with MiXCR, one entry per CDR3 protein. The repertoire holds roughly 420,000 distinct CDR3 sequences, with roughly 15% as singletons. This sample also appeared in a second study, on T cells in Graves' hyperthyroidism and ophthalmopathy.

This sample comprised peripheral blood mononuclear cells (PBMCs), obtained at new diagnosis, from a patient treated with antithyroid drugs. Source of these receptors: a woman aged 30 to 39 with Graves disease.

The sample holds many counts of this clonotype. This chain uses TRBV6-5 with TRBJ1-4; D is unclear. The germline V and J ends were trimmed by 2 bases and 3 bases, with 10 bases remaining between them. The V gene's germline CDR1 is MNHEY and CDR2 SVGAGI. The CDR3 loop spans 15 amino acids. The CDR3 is CASSYIGNPNEKLFF. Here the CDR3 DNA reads TGTGCCAGCAGTTACATTGGGAACCCTAATGAAAAACTGTTTTTT.

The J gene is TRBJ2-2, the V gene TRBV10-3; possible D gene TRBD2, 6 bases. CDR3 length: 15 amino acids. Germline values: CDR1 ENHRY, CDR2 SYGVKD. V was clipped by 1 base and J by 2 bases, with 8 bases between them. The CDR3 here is CAISELAGNTGELFF. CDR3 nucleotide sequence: TGTGCCATCAGTGAGTTGGCGGGAAACACCGGGGAGCTGTTTTTT.

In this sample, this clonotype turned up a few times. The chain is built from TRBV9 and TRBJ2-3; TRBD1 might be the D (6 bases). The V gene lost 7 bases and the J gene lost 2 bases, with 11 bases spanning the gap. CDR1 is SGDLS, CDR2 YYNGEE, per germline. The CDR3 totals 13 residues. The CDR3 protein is CASGGPFTDTQYF. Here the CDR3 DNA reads TGTGCCAGCGGGGGCCCGTTCACAGATACGCAGTATTTT.

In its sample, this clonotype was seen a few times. The CDR3 sequence: CARILGGLAGGPGTDTQYF. The CDR3 bases are TGTGCCAGGATATTGGGGGGACTAGCGGGAGGGCCGGGCACAGATACGCAGTATTTT. The genes are TRBV19 and TRBJ2-3, with 16 bases aligning to TRBD2. CDR3 size: 19 residues. Trimming at V came to 9 bases and at J to 1 base, leaving 13 bases not matched to a gene. CDR1 LNHDA and CDR2 SQIVND come from the germline V gene (reference sequence).

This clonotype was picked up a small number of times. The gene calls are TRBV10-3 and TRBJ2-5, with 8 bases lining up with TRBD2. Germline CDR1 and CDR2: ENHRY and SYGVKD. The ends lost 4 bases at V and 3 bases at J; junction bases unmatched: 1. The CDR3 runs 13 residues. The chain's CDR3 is CAISVGREETQYF. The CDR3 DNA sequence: TGTGCCATCAGTGTCGGGAGGGAAGAGACCCAGTACTTC.

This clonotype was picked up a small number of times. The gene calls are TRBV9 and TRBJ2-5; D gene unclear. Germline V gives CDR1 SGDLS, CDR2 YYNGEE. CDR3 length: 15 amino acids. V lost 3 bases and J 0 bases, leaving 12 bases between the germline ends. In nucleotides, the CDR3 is TGTGCCAGCAGCGCGACCCTTAGGGACCAAGAGACCCAGTACTTC. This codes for CASSATLRDQETQYF.

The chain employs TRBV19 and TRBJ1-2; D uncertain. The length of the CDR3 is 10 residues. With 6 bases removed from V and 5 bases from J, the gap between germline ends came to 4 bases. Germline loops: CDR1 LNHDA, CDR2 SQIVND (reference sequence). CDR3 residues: CASRGYGYTF. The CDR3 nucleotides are TGTGCCAGTAGGGGGTATGGCTACACCTTC.

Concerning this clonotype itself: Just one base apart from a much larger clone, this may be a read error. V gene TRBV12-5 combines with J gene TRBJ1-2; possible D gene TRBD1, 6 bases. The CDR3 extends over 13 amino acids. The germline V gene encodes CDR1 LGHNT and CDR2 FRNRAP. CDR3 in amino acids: CASARTVNYGCTF. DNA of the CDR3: TGTGCTAGTGCCCGGACAGTTAACTATGGCTGCACCTTC.

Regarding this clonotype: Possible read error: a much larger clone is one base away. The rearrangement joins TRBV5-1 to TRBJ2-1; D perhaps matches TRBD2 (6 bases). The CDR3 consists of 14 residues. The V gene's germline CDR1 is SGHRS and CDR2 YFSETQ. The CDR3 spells CASSGGTSYNDQFF. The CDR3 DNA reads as TGCGCCAGCAGCGGGGGGACTTCCTACAATGATCAGTTCTTC.

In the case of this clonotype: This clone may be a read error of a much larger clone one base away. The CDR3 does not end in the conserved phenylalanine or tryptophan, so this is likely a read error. The CDR3 sequence: CASSPVLGAATTRQETQYL. CDR3 sequence (DNA): TGTGCCAGCAGCCCCGTTTTGGGGGCCGCTACCACCCGGCAAGAGACCCAGTACCTC. This sequence joins TRBV3-1 and TRBJ2-5; possibly TRBD1 for D (6 bases). The CDR3 is made up of 19 amino acids. Germline CDR1 and CDR2: LGHDT and YNNKEL (reference sequence). Trimming removed 4 bases at V and 2 bases at J, with 26 bases between.

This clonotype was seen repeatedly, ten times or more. CDR3 residues: CASSGEAGIYEQYF. Written as DNA, the CDR3 is TGTGCCAGCAGTGGAGAAGCGGGAATCTACGAGCAGTACTTC. The chain employs TRBV28 and TRBJ2-7; 7 nucleotides line up with TRBD2. The V gene end was trimmed by 5 bases and the J gene end by 3 bases; junction bases not matched to a gene: 7. The CDR3 contains 14 residues. Germline V CDR1 and CDR2: MDHEN, SYDVKM.

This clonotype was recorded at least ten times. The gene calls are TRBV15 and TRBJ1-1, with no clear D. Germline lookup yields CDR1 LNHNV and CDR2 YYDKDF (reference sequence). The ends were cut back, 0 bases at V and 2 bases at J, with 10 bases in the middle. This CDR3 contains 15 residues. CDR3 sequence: CATSRDFGGNTEAFF. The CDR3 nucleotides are TGTGCCACCAGCAGAGATTTCGGCGGCAACACTGAAGCTTTCTTT.

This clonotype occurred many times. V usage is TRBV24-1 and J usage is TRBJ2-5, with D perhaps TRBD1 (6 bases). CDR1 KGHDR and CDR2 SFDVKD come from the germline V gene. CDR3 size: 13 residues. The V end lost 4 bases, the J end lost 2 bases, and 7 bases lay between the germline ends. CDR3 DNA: TGTGCCACCAGTGACCAGGGGCAAGAGACCCAGTACTTC. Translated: CATSDQGQETQYF.

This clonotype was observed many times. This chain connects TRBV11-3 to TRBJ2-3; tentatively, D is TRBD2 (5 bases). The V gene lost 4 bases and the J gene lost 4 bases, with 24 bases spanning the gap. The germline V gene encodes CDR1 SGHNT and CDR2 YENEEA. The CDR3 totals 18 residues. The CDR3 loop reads CASSYPGRDLDGADTQYF. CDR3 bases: TGTGCCAGCAGCTACCCGGGAAGAGATCTTGATGGGGCAGATACGCAGTATTTT.

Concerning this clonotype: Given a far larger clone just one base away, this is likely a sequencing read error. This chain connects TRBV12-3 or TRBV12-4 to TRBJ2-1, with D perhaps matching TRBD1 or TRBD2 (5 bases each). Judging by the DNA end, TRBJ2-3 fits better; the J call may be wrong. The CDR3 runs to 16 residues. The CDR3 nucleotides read TGTGCCAGCAGATCCCGGGACCCCGGCGGCGGAGATACGCAGTATTTT. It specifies CASRSRDPGGGDTQYF.

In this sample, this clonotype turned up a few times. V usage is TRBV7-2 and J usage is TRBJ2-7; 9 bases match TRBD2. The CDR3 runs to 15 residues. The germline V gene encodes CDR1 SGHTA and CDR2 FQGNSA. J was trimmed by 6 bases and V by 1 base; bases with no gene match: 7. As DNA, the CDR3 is TGTGCCAGCAGCTTAGAGGCGGCGGGAGGGGGCGAGCAGTACTTC. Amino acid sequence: CASSLEAAGGGEQYF.

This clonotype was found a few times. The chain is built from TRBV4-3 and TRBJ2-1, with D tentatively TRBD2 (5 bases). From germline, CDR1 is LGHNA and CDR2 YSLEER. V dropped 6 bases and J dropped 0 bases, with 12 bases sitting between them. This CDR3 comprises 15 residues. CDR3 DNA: TGCGCCAGCAGGATCATGGACTTCTCCTACAATGAGCAGTTCTTC. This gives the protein CASRIMDFSYNEQFF.

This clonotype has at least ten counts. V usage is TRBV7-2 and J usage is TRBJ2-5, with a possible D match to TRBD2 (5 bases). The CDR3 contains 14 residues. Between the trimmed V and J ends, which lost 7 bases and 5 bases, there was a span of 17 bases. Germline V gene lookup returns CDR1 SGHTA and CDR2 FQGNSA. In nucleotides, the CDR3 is TGTGCCAGCACTCCGACGAGAGGGAGCGAGACCCAGTACTTC. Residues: CASTPTRGSETQYF.